Below are 20 T cell receptor beta chains sequenced from a single sample in a study of TIL therapy for anti-PD-1-resistant metastatic lung cancer. Sample time point: pre-treatment sample, taken before nivolumab and TIL therapy. Most excised metastases sampled were pleural nodules or supraclavicular lymph nodes. The immunoSEQ assay was v3. Generated by immunoSEQ multiplex PCR, the TCRdb table keeps only in-frame clones and is missing some. The sample has roughly 92,000 clones; just over 65% are singletons. Sequenced material: tumor tissue, taken at baseline. The receptors were gathered from a person aged 25-79 years with non-small cell lung cancer.

This clone was found once. J is TRBJ2-4 and V is TRBV29-1; D is unresolved. V lost 0 bases and J lost 1, with 10 bases in between. In germline, CDR1 is SQVTM, CDR2 ANQGSEA. The CDR3 covers 15 residues. This CDR3 is CSVEDFVGAKNIQYF. The CDR3 nucleotides read TGCAGCGTTGAAGATTTTGTGGGCGCCAAAAACATTCAGTACTTC.

The table lists this clone with a few counts. CDR3 DNA: TGTGCCAGCAGCGTAGGTTCAGGGACAGAGGCCGGGGAGCTGTTTTTT. Translating it yields CASSVGSGTEAGELFF. The gene calls are TRBV9 and TRBJ2-2; 7 positions match TRBD1. Germline CDR1 and CDR2: SGDLS and YYNGEE. The CDR3 has 16 amino acids. Germline trimming cut 0 bases from V and 6 bases from J; bases unmatched to any gene: 8. Complete variable domain (other parts from reference TRBV9 and TRBJ2-2): DSGVTQTPKHLITATGQRVTLRCSPRSGDLSVYWYQQSLDQGLQFLIQYYNGEERAKGNILERFSAQQFPDLHSELNLSSLELGDSALYFCASSVGSGTEAGELFFGEGSRLTVL.

This clone was counted only a few times. Other DNA variants within this sample encode the same CDR3. The V call is TRBV11-2, the J call TRBJ1-5; D remains unclear. V lost 1 base and J lost 1, with 5 bases in between. The CDR3 extends over 14 amino acids. Germline loops: CDR1 SGHAT, CDR2 FQNNGV. The CDR3 DNA sequence: TGTGCCAGCAGCTTAGTCGGGAGCAATCAGCCCCAGCATTTT. This sequence encodes CASSLVGSNQPQHF.

This clone was seen only a few times. V usage is TRBV2 and J usage is TRBJ1-1, with 10 bases lining up with TRBD1. Germline CDR1 reads SNHLY; CDR2 reads FYNNEI. This CDR3 spans 16 amino acids. The V gene end was trimmed by 6 bases and the J gene end by 4 bases; junction bases not matched to a gene: 11. For the CDR3, the DNA is TGTGCCAGCAGGCGCGGGACAGGGGCCCCAAGCACTGAAGCTTTCTTT. Translation: CASRRGTGAPSTEAFF.

The J gene is TRBJ1-1, the V gene TRBV9; D may be TRBD1 (6 bases). Germline V gene lookup returns CDR1 SGDLS and CDR2 YYNGEE. The CDR3 is made up of 14 amino acids. Trimming left V 3 bases short and J 5 bases short, with 14 bases between. CDR3 bases: TGTGCCAGCAGCGGCACGGGGGGCCGTACTGAAGCTTTCTTT. Amino acids: CASSGTGGRTEAFF.

Details on this clone: The same CDR3 can be traced to other DNA sequences in this sample. The J gene is TRBJ1-3, the V gene TRBV7-9; no definite D call. V lost 5 bases and J 0 bases, leaving 11 bases between the germline ends. The CDR3 is 15 residues long. CDR1 is SEHNR, CDR2 FQNEAQ, per germline (reference sequence). In nucleotides, the CDR3 is TGTGCCAGCAGCCTGACGGGCTTCTCTGGAAACACCATATATTTT. Its protein product is CASSLTGFSGNTIYF.

The rearrangement joins TRBV9 to TRBJ2-2, with D perhaps TRBD2 (5 bases). The CDR3 has 15 amino acids. The V end was cut by 6 bases, the J end by 0 bases, with 12 bases between. Germline V lookup: CDR1 SGDLS, CDR2 YYNGEE. CDR3 DNA: TGTGCCAGCACTTCAGCTAGCACGAACACCGGGGAGCTGTTTTTT. Protein product: CASTSASTNTGELFF. The whole variable domain, filled in from reference TRBV9 and TRBJ2-2, reads DSGVTQTPKHLITATGQRVTLRCSPRSGDLSVYWYQQSLDQGLQFLIQYYNGEERAKGNILERFSAQQFPDLHSELNLSSLELGDSALYFCASTSASTNTGELFFGEGSRLTVL.

This chain links TRBV7-2 with TRBJ2-7; no clear D. This CDR3 comprises 14 residues. Germline V lookup: CDR1 SGHTA, CDR2 FQGNSA. Trimming took 4 bases from V and 1 from J, leaving 11 bases between them. CDR3 in amino acids: CASSWNWMSYEQYF. DNA for the CDR3: TGTGCCAGCAGCTGGAACTGGATGTCCTACGAGCAGTACTTC.

This clone was seen at least ten times. The rearrangement uses TRBV5-1 and TRBJ2-7; 7 positions agree with TRBD1. Germline V lookup: CDR1 SGHRS, CDR2 YFSETQ. V lost 4 bases and J lost 2; bases outside the gene matches: 15. CDR3 length: 17 amino acids. The CDR3 loop is CASSLGQPLNYPYEQYF. The CDR3 DNA reads as TGCGCCAGCAGCCTGGGACAGCCTTTAAACTATCCCTACGAGCAGTACTTC.

The genes are TRBV4-1 and TRBJ2-1, with D possibly being TRBD2 (5 bases). Germline CDR1 reads MGHRA; CDR2 reads YSYEKL. The CDR3 consists of 15 residues. V was shortened by 1 base and J by 4 bases, with 11 bases between the two germline ends. The CDR3 reads CASSQAWRTYNEQFF. DNA for the CDR3: TGCGCCAGCAGCCAAGCCTGGCGGACTTACAATGAGCAGTTCTTC.

CDR3 bases: TGCAGTGCTAATGAAGCCTATGGCTACACCTTC. Translated: CSANEAYGYTF. The rearrangement joins TRBV20-1 to TRBJ1-2; D ambiguous. There are 11 residues in the CDR3. Germline V gene lookup returns CDR1 DFQATT and CDR2 SNEGSKA (reference sequence). Trimming took 4 bases from V and 4 from J, leaving 7 bases between them.

This clone was recorded once. CDR3 DNA: TGTGCCAGCAGCGTAGCGAACCCCCCCCACAACAGCGGGGGGTACAATGAGCAGTTCTTC. This encodes CASSVANPPHNSGGYNEQFF. This chain uses TRBV9 with TRBJ2-1; 9 nucleotides align to TRBD2. This CDR3 spans 20 amino acids. Germline V gene lookup returns CDR1 SGDLS and CDR2 YYNGEE. Trimming at V came to 0 bases and at J to 4 bases, leaving 17 bases not matched to a gene.

The chain combines TRBV6-5 with TRBJ1-4; D not certain. The germline V and J ends were trimmed by 2 bases and 4 bases, with 8 bases remaining between them. CDR1 and CDR2 from the germline V gene are MNHEY and SVGAGI. The CDR3 loop spans 14 amino acids. The CDR3 DNA follows: TGTGCCAGCAGTTACAGTCACGGTAATGAAAAACTGTTTTTT. Encoded protein: CASSYSHGNEKLFF.

This sequence joins TRBV28 and TRBJ2-1; D might be TRBD2 (5 bases). CDR1 is MDHEN, CDR2 SYDVKM, per germline. The V end was cut by 1 base, the J end by 8 bases, with 18 bases between. CDR3 size: 16 residues. CDR3 DNA sequence: TGTGCCAGCAGTTTATTGAGAACAGCGGTTCGGCATGAGCAGTTCTTC. Its translation: CASSLLRTAVRHEQFF.

This clone was seen a single time. This sequence joins TRBV9 and TRBJ2-7; D might be TRBD1 (6 bases). The CDR3 contains 14 residues. CDR1 is SGDLS and CDR2 is YYNGEE in the germline V gene. Trimming shortened V by 3 bases and J by 0 bases, and 10 bases separated the two germline ends. The CDR3 DNA follows: TGTGCCAGCAGCGGCCGGGACAACTCCTACGAGCAGTACTTC. As protein: CASSGRDNSYEQYF.

This clone appeared a few times. The gene calls are TRBV7-9 and TRBJ1-5; D gene uncertain. Per the germline V gene, CDR1 is SEHNR and CDR2 is FQNEAQ (reference sequence). This CDR3 is 12 amino acids long. Trimming pared 2 bases from V and 5 bases from J, leaving 4 bases between. CDR3 residues: CASSLPDQPQHF. DNA for the CDR3: TGTGCCAGCAGCTTACCAGATCAGCCCCAGCATTTT.

The chain joins TRBV30 to TRBJ2-3, with 9 bases that match TRBD1. Trimming at V came to 5 bases and at J to 1 base, leaving 4 bases not matched to a gene. Germline values: CDR1 GTSNPN, CDR2 SVGIG (reference sequence). CDR3 size: 14 residues. The CDR3 bases are TGTGCCTGGGGGACAGGGATCGGCACAGATACGCAGTATTTT. It translates to CAWGTGIGTDTQYF.

The chain is built from TRBV18 and TRBJ2-3; 8 bases align to TRBD2. This CDR3 spans 14 amino acids. The germline gives CDR1 KGHSH, CDR2 LQKENI. The V segment lost 0 bases and the J segment 4 bases; nucleotides outside the gene matches: 0. This CDR3 reads CASSPPSGADTQYF. In DNA, the CDR3 is TGTGCCAGCTCACCACCTAGCGGGGCAGATACGCAGTATTTT.

The CDR3 nucleotides are TGTGCCAGCAGCTTACAGACTAGCGGGGCTCAAGATACGCAGTATTTT. The encoded protein is CASSLQTSGAQDTQYF. The chain is built from TRBV7-2 and TRBJ2-3; 11 bases align to TRBD2. The CDR3 is 16 amino acids. After removal of 2 bases from V and 5 bases from J, the junction contained 6 bases not matched to a gene. Germline assignment: CDR1 SGHTA and CDR2 FQGNSA.

Only a few counts were recorded for this clone. The chain employs TRBV27 and TRBJ1-2; the D gene is possibly TRBD1 (6 bases). V was trimmed by 4 bases and J by 8 bases, leaving 14 bases between them. Germline V gene sequence: CDR1 MNHEY, CDR2 SMNVEV (reference sequence). CDR3 length equals 13 residues. The CDR3: CASSSTGIGGYTF. The CDR3 DNA is TGTGCCAGCAGTTCCACAGGGATTGGAGGCTACACCTTC.